The rows below give T cell receptor beta chains drawn from one sample of a study of blood T cell repertoires in COVID-19. Method: immunoSEQ multiplex PCR; TCRdb's copy keeps in-frame clones and lacks some. The data hold around 250,000 clones, with roughly 84% observed a single time. The sequenced material came from peripheral blood. The source is a woman aged 35 to 49 who had recovered from COVID-19. Both conserved end residues are part of each CDR3. D genes are given only for firm matches. The listing skips clone size in some rows; elsewhere it reads once, few, many or a size class.

J gene | D gene | clone size | V gene | CDR3 protein | CDR3 DNA
TRBJ2-3 | TRBD1 | once | TRBV11-3 | CASSSTGGVADTQYF | TGTGCCAGCAGCTCCACAGGGGGCGTCGCAGATACGCAGTATTTT
TRBJ1-1 | - | - | TRBV4-1 | CASSHSTGNTEAFF | TGCGCCAGCAGCCACTCCACAGGGAACACTGAAGCTTTCTTT
TRBJ2-4 | TRBD1 | - | TRBV7-9 | CASSLRTGSKNIQYF | TGTGCCAGCAGCTTACGGACAGGGTCCAAAAACATTCAGTACTTC
TRBJ1-1 | TRBD1 | - | TRBV13 | CASSLAGGREAFF | TGTGCCAGCAGCTTAGCAGGGGGTCGTGAAGCTTTCTTT
TRBJ2-7 | - | once | TRBV18 | CASSPPYASTYYEQYF | TGTGCCAGCTCACCACCGTATGCCTCTACCTACTACGAGCAGTACTTC
TRBJ2-1 | - | - | TRBV19 | CASSPGGGRSYNEQFF | TGTGCCAGTAGTCCGGGTGGGGGCCGTTCCTACAATGAGCAGTTCTTC
TRBJ2-5 | - | - | TRBV28 | CASTVARKETQYF | TGTGCCAGCACCGTTGCTAGAAAAGAGACCCAGTACTTC
TRBJ2-3 | TRBD2 | - | TRBV11-2 | CASSSGLAGNTDTQYF | TGTGCCAGCAGCTCCGGTCTAGCGGGGAACACAGATACGCAGTATTTT
TRBJ2-1 | TRBD2 | - | TRBV6-2/TRBV6-3 | CASSYSAGGSSEQFF | TGTGCCAGCAGTTACTCAGCGGGGGGTTCGTCTGAGCAGTTCTTC
TRBJ2-5 | TRBD2 | - | TRBV29-1 | CSAAGVSGGVGETQYF | TGCAGCGCCGCTGGGGTTAGCGGGGGGGTAGGAGAGACCCAGTACTTC
TRBJ1-3 | - | - | TRBV2 | CASDTVSGNTIYF | TGTGCCAGCGACACCGTTTCTGGAAACACCATATATTTT
TRBJ1-4 | TRBD1 | - | TRBV6-5 | CASSSDRGGEKLFF | TGTGCCAGCAGCTCGGACAGGGGCGGAGAAAAACTGTTTTTT
TRBJ1-1 | - | - | TRBV10-3 | CAISEQVVDEAFF | TGTGCCATCAGTGAGCAGGTCGTAGATGAAGCTTTCTTT
TRBJ2-3 | TRBD2 | - | TRBV7-8 | CASSTDLPGTSGVVADTQYF | TGTGCCAGCAGCACAGACCTTCCGGGGACTAGCGGGGTAGTTGCGGATACGCAGTATTTT
TRBJ1-2 | - | once | TRBV30 | CAWSVSYGQEGYTF | TGTGCCTGGAGTGTATCATATGGCCAAGAAGGCTACACCTTC
TRBJ1-4 | TRBD1 | - | TRBV28 | CASKRQGWEKLFF | TGTGCCAGCAAACGACAGGGTTGGGAAAAACTGTTTTTT
TRBJ2-3 | TRBD1 | once | TRBV19 | CASSLDRVSRTDTQYF | TGTGCCAGTAGTCTGGACAGGGTATCTCGCACAGATACGCAGTATTTT
TRBJ1-5 | - | - | TRBV6-5 | CASSPMRENNQPQHF | TGTGCCAGCAGCCCCATGCGGGAGAACAATCAGCCCCAGCATTTT
TRBJ2-4 | - | - | TRBV3-1/TRBV3-2 | CASKGGGPKNIQYF | TGTGCCAGCAAAGGCGGAGGTCCCAAAAACATTCAGTACTTC
TRBJ2-3 | - | - | TRBV5-1 | CASTRTGTDTQYF | TGCGCCAGCACAAGAACAGGCACAGATACGCAGTATTTT
TRBJ1-1 | - | few | TRBV27 | CASSLSSGLNTEAFF | TGTGCCAGCAGTTTATCGTCCGGGTTGAACACTGAAGCTTTCTTT
TRBJ2-7 | - | - | TRBV5-1 | CASSLGGPYEQYF | TGCGCCAGCAGCTTGGGCGGGCCCTACGAGCAGTACTTC
TRBJ1-1 | TRBD1 | - | TRBV5-4 | CASSFGQEISAFF | TGTGCCAGCAGCTTCGGACAGGAAATATCAGCTTTCTTT
TRBJ1-2 | TRBD1 | - | TRBV11-2 | CASSATGGPFILTF | TGTGCCAGCAGCGCTACAGGGGGCCCCTTTATTCTAACCTTC
TRBJ2-5 | TRBD2 | - | TRBV9 | CASSVGGTSVVQETQYF | TGTGCCAGCAGCGTAGGCGGGACTAGCGTCGTTCAAGAGACCCAGTACTTC
TRBJ1-6 | - | - | TRBV27 | CASSFRSSPLHF | TGTGCCAGCAGTTTCCGGAGTTCACCCCTCCACTTT
TRBJ2-1 | - | - | TRBV9 | CASSVDSNEQFF | TGTGCCAGCAGCGTTGACAGTAATGAGCAGTTCTTC
TRBJ1-3 | TRBD1 | - | TRBV30 | CAWSTTLGQGRNTIYF | TGTGCCTGGAGTACTACCCTGGGACAGGGGCGAAACACCATATATTTT